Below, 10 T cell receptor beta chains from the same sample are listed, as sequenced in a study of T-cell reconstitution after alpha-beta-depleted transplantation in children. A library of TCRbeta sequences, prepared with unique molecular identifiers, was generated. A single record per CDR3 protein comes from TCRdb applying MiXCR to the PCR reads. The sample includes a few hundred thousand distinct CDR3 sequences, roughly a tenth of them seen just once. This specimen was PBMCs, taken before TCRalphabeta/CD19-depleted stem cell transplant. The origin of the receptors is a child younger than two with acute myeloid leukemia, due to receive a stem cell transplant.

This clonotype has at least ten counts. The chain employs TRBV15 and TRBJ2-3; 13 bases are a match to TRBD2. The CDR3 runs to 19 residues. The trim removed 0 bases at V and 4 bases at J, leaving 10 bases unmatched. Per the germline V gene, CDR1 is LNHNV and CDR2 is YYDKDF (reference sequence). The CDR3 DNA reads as TGTGCCACCAGCAGAGATCCCGGACTAGCGGGAGCCTTCTCAGATACGCAGTATTTT. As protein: CATSRDPGLAGAFSDTQYF.

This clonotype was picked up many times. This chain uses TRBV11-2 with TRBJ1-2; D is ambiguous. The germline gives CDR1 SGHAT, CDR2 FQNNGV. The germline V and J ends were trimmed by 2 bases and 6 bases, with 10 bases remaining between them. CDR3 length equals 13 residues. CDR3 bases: TGTGCCAGCAGCTTACAGGATCGAGATGGCTACACCTTC. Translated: CASSLQDRDGYTF. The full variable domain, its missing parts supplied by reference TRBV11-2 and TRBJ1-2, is EAGVAQSPRYKIIEKRQSVAFWCNPISGHATLYWYQQILGQGPKLLIQFQNNGVVDDSQLPKDRFSAERLKGVDSTLKIQPAKLEDSAVYLCASSLQDRDGYTFGSGTRLTVV.

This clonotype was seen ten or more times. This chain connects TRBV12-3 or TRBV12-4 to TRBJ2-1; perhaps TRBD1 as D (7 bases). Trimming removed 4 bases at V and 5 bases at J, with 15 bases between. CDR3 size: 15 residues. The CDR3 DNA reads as TGTGCCAGCAGTTACGGCGGGACAGTCAACAATGAGCAGTTCTTC. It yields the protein CASSYGGTVNNEQFF.

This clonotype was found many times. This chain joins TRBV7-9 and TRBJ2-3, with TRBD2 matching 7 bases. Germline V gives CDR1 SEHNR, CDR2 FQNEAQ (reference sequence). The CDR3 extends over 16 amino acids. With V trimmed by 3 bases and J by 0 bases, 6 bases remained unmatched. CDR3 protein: CASSFSSGTSTDTQYF. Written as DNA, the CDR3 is TGTGCCAGCAGCTTTTCCAGCGGGACTAGCACAGATACGCAGTATTTT.

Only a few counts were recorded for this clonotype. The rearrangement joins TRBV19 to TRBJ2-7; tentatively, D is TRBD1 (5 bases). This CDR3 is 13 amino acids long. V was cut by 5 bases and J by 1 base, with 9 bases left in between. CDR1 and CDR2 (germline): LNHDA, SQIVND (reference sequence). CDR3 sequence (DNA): TGTGCCAGTAGTGCGACAGCGTCCTACGAGCAGTACTTC. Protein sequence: CASSATASYEQYF. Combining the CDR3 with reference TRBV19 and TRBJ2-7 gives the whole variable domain DGGITQSPKYLFRKEGQNVTLSCEQNLNHDAMYWYRQDPGQGLRLIYYSQIVNDFQKGDIAEGYSVSREKKESFPLTVTSAQKNPTAFYLCASSATASYEQYFGPGTRLTVT.

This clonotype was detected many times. The CDR3 DNA sequence: TGCGCCAGCAGTGAGTCGAGGGGGGCAACAGCCTATGGCTACACCTTC. Residues: CASSESRGATAYGYTF. The chain combines TRBV10-1 with TRBJ1-2, with TRBD1 as a possible D gene (6 bases). The CDR3 spans 16 residues. V was shortened by 0 bases and J by 4 bases, with 15 bases between the two germline ends. Germline loops: CDR1 WNHNN, CDR2 SYGVQD (reference sequence).

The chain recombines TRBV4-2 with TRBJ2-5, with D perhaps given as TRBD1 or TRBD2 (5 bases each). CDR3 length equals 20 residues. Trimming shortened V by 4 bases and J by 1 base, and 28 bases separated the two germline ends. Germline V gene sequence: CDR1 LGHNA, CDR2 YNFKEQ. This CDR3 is CASSPGLPGTVRRFQETQYF. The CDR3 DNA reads TGTGCCAGCAGCCCCGGACTCCCCGGGACGGTGAGACGGTTCCAAGAGACCCAGTACTTC.

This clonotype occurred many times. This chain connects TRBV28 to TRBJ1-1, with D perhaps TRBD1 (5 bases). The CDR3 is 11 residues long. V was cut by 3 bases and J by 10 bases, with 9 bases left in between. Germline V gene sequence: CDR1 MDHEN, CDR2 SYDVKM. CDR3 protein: CASSFRDSAFF. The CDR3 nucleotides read TGTGCCAGCAGTTTCCGGGACTCAGCTTTCTTT.

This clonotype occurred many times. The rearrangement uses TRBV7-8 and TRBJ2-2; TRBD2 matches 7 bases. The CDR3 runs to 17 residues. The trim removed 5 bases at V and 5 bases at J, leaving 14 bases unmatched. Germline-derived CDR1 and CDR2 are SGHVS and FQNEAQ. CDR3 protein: CASSLNQRGLITGELFF. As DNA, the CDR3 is TGTGCCAGCAGCCTGAACCAGCGGGGCTTAATTACCGGGGAGCTGTTTTTT.

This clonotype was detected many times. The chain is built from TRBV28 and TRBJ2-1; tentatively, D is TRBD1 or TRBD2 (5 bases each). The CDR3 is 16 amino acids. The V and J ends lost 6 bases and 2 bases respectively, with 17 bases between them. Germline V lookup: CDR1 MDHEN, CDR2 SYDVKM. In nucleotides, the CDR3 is TGTGCCAGCAGCCCCGAAATTCGGGGCCCCTACAATGAGCAGTTCTTC. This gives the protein CASSPEIRGPYNEQFF.